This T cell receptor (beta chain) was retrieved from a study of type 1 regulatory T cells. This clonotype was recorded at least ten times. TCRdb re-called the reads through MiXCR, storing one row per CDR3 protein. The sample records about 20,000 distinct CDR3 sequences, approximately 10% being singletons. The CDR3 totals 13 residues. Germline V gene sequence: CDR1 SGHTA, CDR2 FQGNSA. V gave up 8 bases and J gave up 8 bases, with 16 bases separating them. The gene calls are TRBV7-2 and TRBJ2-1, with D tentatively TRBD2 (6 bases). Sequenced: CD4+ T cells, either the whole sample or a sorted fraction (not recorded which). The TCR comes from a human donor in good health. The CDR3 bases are TGTGCCAGCGGGGGGTTCTCCCTCTATGAGCAGTTCTTC. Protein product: CASGGFSLYEQFF.